Described below is a single T cell receptor beta chain sequence and its context. There is no known antigen for this receptor. Nothing much larger sits one base from this clone, and base qualities are not available. Using the immunoSEQ assay, TCRB CDR3 regions were amplified from roughly 2.2 micrograms of genomic DNA, or from all available DNA when less than that was on hand. Multiplex PCR used 60 forward primers for TCR V beta segments and 13 reverse primers for J beta segments. Synthetic control templates were spiked into each sample at limiting dilution to estimate reads per starting template. The Illumina HiSeq System generated sequencing reads of 87 bp. The paper's data handling went like this. PCR and sequencing errors were removed by merging closely related sequences with a nearest neighbor algorithm. TCR overlap was defined as the percentage of unique tumor TCR beta sequences that were also present in the same patient's peripheral blood. Entries here come from immuneACCESS through TCRdb and include only in-frame sequences with V and J called. Some clones fail to appear in such tables; in the studies checked, an unresolved V gene covers under half of the shortfall, and the cause of the remainder is unknown. V and J calls and clone size come straight from that table; D and trimming were deduced from the DNA. The sample table records 50,000 to 65,000 clones; approximately 87% of these occur just once. The ten largest account for more than 8.5% of the sample.

Reading the label with the study, this specimen's time point is: after dendritic cell vaccination, including at tumor progression/relapse. To be selected, patients needed enough residual fresh-frozen tumor tissue and more than two years of available survival data. An isocitrate dehydrogenase mutation was not carried by any of the glioblastoma patients, although molecular status was otherwise variable. PBMC were collected before vaccination, two weeks after the third vaccination, and at tumor progression if tumor progression occurred. The Qiagen DNeasy Blood extraction Kit was used to extract genomic DNA. These data come from a study of glioma-infiltrating T cells after dendritic cell vaccination (dated by TCRdb to 2016 to 2017). For context, the study as a whole: A cohort of 15 glioblastoma patients from Phase I and II dendritic cell vaccination trials was included, of whom 9 were newly diagnosed and 6 had recurrent disease. Patients received autologous tumor lysate-pulsed dendritic cell vaccination between the early 2000s and the early 2010s. The vaccine was prepared from monocyte-derived dendritic cells that were cultured for seven to eight days with IL-4 and GM-CSF and then pulsed overnight with autologous tumor lysate. Each patient got three intradermal injections of the dendritic cell vaccine, spaced at biweekly intervals, in the arm below the axilla. Deep sequencing of TCR beta CDR3 regions was used to quantify tumor-infiltrating lymphocyte content and compare tumor and blood repertoires in dendritic cell-vaccinated glioblastoma patients. Survival after dendritic cell vaccination was correlated with TCR sequencing metrics, such as TIL content and the overlap between tumor and blood repertoires. Broad study findings and their caveats: TCR clonality showed no direct relationship with survival, which suggests that a diverse polyclonal response may be important. The TCR overlap response model with three groups was called speculative and said to need prospective validation. The cohort was small and heterogeneous, few patients had complete blood and tumor sets, and even fewer had initial-recurrent tumor pairs. After dendritic cell vaccination, a higher estimated pretreatment TIL content predicted longer time to progression and longer overall survival.

From V the trimming removes 5 bases and from J it removes 5 bases, while the gene matches leave 11 bases of the junction unaccounted for. Inclusive of the bounding cysteine and phenylalanine, the CDR3 is 16 residues long. This entry keeps only the CDR3 DNA: 48 bases, framed from base 1. CDR1 is given as LGHNA and CDR2 as YNFKEQ, both from the germline V gene. The sequenced sample was blood, obtained after dendritic cell vaccination. This TCR was sampled from a human donor with glioblastoma. Rearrangement joined TRBV4-2 to TRBJ1-4; 7 bases in between match TRBD1. Here the CDR3 is given as CASSEAPGRGNEKLFF. The DNA is TGTGCCAGCAGCGAAGCTCCAGGCAGGGGGAATGAAAAACTGTTTTTT.